The 13 T cell receptor beta chains below all came from one sample that was sequenced in a study of blood T cells in healthy people across ages. Sample-barcoded 5' priming and a J-beta primer mix drove a second PCR of about 7 to 11 cycles. One entry per CDR3 protein, called by TCRdb with MiXCR from the 5' RACE reads. The sample consists of 500,000 to 700,000 distinct CDR3 sequences, about 30% of them appearing once. Sequencing was carried out using blood. These receptors all come from a woman older than 75 in good health.

Concerning this clonotype: A clone one base away is much larger, so this may be a read error. This chain links TRBV6-2 or TRBV6-3 with TRBJ2-3; TRBD1 agrees at 7 bases. The junction had 12 bases not matched to a gene; V was cut back by 6 bases and J by 6 bases. The CDR3 loop spans 15 amino acids. Germline-derived CDR1 and CDR2 are MNHEY and SVGEGT. Here the CDR3 DNA reads TGTGCCAGCAGACTCGGGACAGTAGGACGGGATACGCAGTATTTT. Protein product: CASRLGTVGRDTQYF.

This clonotype was seen only once. The chain is built from TRBV12-3 or TRBV12-4 and TRBJ2-3; 7 bases agree with TRBD2. Trimming cost V 5 bases and J 0 bases; bases outside gene matches: 2. This CDR3 is built from 14 residues. The CDR3 reads CASSASGSTDTQYF. In DNA, the CDR3 is TGTGCCAGCAGTGCTAGCGGTAGCACAGATACGCAGTATTTT.

This clonotype has a handful of counts. The rearrangement links TRBV18 to TRBJ2-1; the D is unclear. V lost 0 bases to trimming and J lost 11 bases, with 23 bases between them. CDR1 KGHSH and CDR2 LQKENI come from the germline V gene. The CDR3 spans 17 residues. CDR3: CASSPPNPAGARIKQFF. The DNA for the CDR3 is TGTGCCAGCTCACCACCTAACCCCGCCGGAGCCCGAATAAAGCAGTTCTTC.

V usage is TRBV7-6 and J usage is TRBJ2-2; 12 bases line up with TRBD2. The CDR3 is made up of 16 amino acids. The ends lost 5 bases at V and 6 bases at J; junction bases unmatched: 7. The germline gives CDR1 SGHVS, CDR2 FNYEAQ. The CDR3 region is CASSARTSGAPGELFF. In nucleotides, the CDR3 is TGTGCCAGCAGCGCTAGGACTAGCGGGGCGCCCGGGGAGCTGTTTTTT.

Concerning this clonotype itself: This may arise from a read error, as a much more abundant clone is one base away. The rearrangement uses TRBV27 and TRBJ2-1; D gene ambiguous. The end of the DNA fits TRBJ2-7 better, so the J call may be wrong. This CDR3 is 13 amino acids long. Germline V gives CDR1 MNHEY, CDR2 SMNVEV (reference sequence). The CDR3: CASRGLGYNEQYF. CDR3 coding DNA: TGTGCCAGCAGGGGTTTAGGATACAATGAGCAGTACTTC.

In its sample, this clonotype was seen many times. The chain combines TRBV6-2 or TRBV6-3 with TRBJ1-1; weak D call: TRBD1 (5 bases). Germline CDR1 is MNHEY and CDR2 is SVGEGT. V dropped 5 bases and J dropped 1 base, with 11 bases sitting between them. CDR3 length: 14 residues. The CDR3 DNA sequence: TGTGCCAGCAGTACCGGGACTAGGAACACTGAAGCTTTCTTT. It yields the protein CASSTGTRNTEAFF.

This clonotype came up many times. V usage is TRBV20-1 and J usage is TRBJ2-7, with D maybe TRBD1 (6 bases). Germline CDR1 is DFQATT and CDR2 is SNEGSKA (reference sequence). The germline V and J ends were trimmed by 4 bases and 3 bases, with 13 bases remaining between them. This CDR3 has 13 amino acids. CDR3 region: CSATPGQSYEQYF. The CDR3 DNA sequence: TGCAGTGCTACCCCTGGACAGAGCTACGAGCAGTACTTC.

The chain uses TRBV27 and TRBJ1-5; a possible D gene is TRBD1 (6 bases). The CDR3 is 15 amino acids. Per the germline V gene, CDR1 is MNHEY and CDR2 is SMNVEV (reference sequence). The germline V and J ends were trimmed by 5 bases and 4 bases, with 15 bases remaining between them. The CDR3 DNA follows: TGTGCCAGCAGTGTCTCTGGGACACCAAATCAGCCCCAGCATTTT. Its protein is CASSVSGTPNQPQHF.

Worth noting for this clonotype: A much larger clone differs from this one at a single base, so this may be a read error. The J gene is TRBJ2-1, the V gene TRBV5-8, with 7 bases that match TRBD2. Gene TRBJ2-7 matches the end of the DNA better, so the J call may be wrong. Germline values: CDR1 SGHTS, CDR2 YDEGEE. The CDR3 spans 15 residues. Here the CDR3 DNA reads TGTGCCAGCAGCTCCGGGACTACCACATACAATGAGCAGTACTTC. Its translation is CASSSGTTTYNEQYF.

The chain carries TRBV12-5 and TRBJ1-1, with 9 bases matching TRBD1. The trim removed 7 bases at V and 5 bases at J, leaving 5 bases unmatched. The CDR3 length is 13 residues. Germline-derived CDR1 and CDR2 are LGHNT and FRNRAP. The CDR3: CASAPDRGTEAFF. CDR3 in DNA: TGTGCTAGTGCCCCGGACAGGGGTACTGAAGCTTTCTTT.

This sequence joins TRBV18 and TRBJ2-1, with TRBD2 identical over 13 bases. The CDR3 has 19 amino acids. V dropped 1 base and J dropped 3; count of bases not matched to a gene: 9. Germline values: CDR1 KGHSH, CDR2 LQKENI. DNA of the CDR3: TGTGCCAGCTCACCACGGACTAGCGGGGGTCGCCATATCTACAATGAGCAGTTCTTC. Translated, it gives CASSPRTSGGRHIYNEQFF. Looking up the rest from reference TRBV18 and TRBJ2-1 gives the full variable domain: NAGVMQNPRHLVRRRGQEARLRCSPMKGHSHVYWYRQLPEEGLKFMVYLQKENIIDESGMPKERFSAEFPKEGPSILRIQQVVRGDSAAYFCASSPRTSGGRHIYNEQFFGPGTRLTVL.

As concerns this clonotype: A much larger clone sits a single nucleotide away, making a read error possible. The chain couples TRBV7-2 to TRBJ1-5, with D hard to call. Between the trimmed V and J ends, which lost 1 base and 1 base, there was a span of 11 bases. This CDR3 region has 16 residues. The germline gives CDR1 SGHTA, CDR2 FQGNSA. CDR3 region: CASSLGGRRSNQPQHF. DNA for the CDR3: TGTGCCAGCAGCTTAGGTGGGAGGAGGAGCAATCAGCCCCAGCATTTT. Full variable domain (rest looked up from reference TRBV7-2 and TRBJ1-5): GAGVSQSPSNKVTEKGKDVELRCDPISGHTALYWYRQSLGQGLEFLIYFQGNSAPDKSGLPSDRFSAERTGGSVSTLTIQRTQQEDSAVYLCASSLGGRRSNQPQHFGDGTRLSIL.

This clonotype was found a few times. The rearrangement joins TRBV2 to TRBJ2-7, with 7 bases matching TRBD1. J was trimmed by 10 bases and V by 4 bases; bases with no gene match: 13. The germline V gene encodes CDR1 SNHLY and CDR2 FYNNEI. The CDR3 is 14 amino acids. The CDR3 coding sequence is TGTGCCAGCAGTGGACAGGGTAGAGGCAAAGGCCAGTACTTC. This translates into CASSGQGRGKGQYF.